One and the same sample provided the 25 T cell receptor beta chains below, sequenced in a study of control samples from healthy donors and cancer patients. Some clones are missing from TCRdb's copy, which holds only in-frame ones; the method was immunoSEQ multiplex PCR. Of approximately 70,000 clones listed, 90% are singletons. Sequencing was done on a sample of PBMCs. Receptors were obtained from a woman in her fifties or sixties with colorectal cancer.

The chain joins TRBV30 to TRBJ1-5; D is unresolved. The CDR3 consists of 12 residues. The germline V gene has CDR1 GTSNPN and CDR2 SVGIG (reference sequence). Trimming pared 1 base from V and 9 bases from J, leaving 10 bases between. This chain's CDR3 is CAWSAANGPQHF. CDR3 coding DNA: TGTGCCTGGAGTGCCGCGAACGGGCCCCAGCATTTT.

The gene calls are TRBV2 and TRBJ2-5; no clear D gene. Trimming cost V 10 bases and J 3 bases, with 15 bases left between them. CDR3 length equals 13 residues. Germline CDR1 and CDR2: SNHLY and FYNNEI. CDR3 sequence: CATAKGQEETQYF. CDR3 DNA: TGTGCCACCGCAAAGGGCCAGGAAGAGACCCAGTACTTC.

The V call is TRBV18, the J call TRBJ2-7; TRBD2 matches at 11 bases. In germline, CDR1 is KGHSH, CDR2 LQKENI. V trimming: 8 bases; J trimming: 5 bases; junction bases outside the gene matches: 8. CDR3 length equals 14 residues. CDR3 protein: CASTGQLAGDEQYF. CDR3 in DNA: TGTGCCAGCACCGGCCAACTAGCGGGAGACGAGCAGTACTTC.

The V gene is TRBV14, the J gene TRBJ1-2; TRBD1 is a possible D gene (5 bases). Germline CDR1 is SGHDN and CDR2 is FVKESK. This CDR3 contains 13 residues. Trimming left V 5 bases short and J 8 bases short, with 15 bases between. The CDR3 loop is CASSKQVVVGYTF. The CDR3 bases are TGTGCCAGCAGCAAACAGGTTGTCGTGGGCTACACCTTC.

The V and J genes are TRBV9 and TRBJ2-5; TRBD1 aligns across 10 bases. CDR1 and CDR2 (germline): SGDLS, YYNGEE. The CDR3 loop spans 19 amino acids. V shed 3 bases and J 0 bases; nucleotides not matched to a gene: 14. CDR3 nucleotide sequence: TGTGCCAGCAGCGGACCCGGGACAGGGGCCGCAGTGTACCAAGAGACCCAGTACTTC. This encodes CASSGPGTGAAVYQETQYF.

The chain carries TRBV4-1 and TRBJ2-7; no clear D. The V end was cut by 1 base, the J end by 4 bases, with 11 bases between. CDR1 and CDR2 from the germline V gene are MGHRA and YSYEKL. The CDR3 contains 14 residues. CDR3 coding DNA: TGCGCCAGCAGCCAAGGCGAGACTTTATACGAGCAGTACTTC. This codes for CASSQGETLYEQYF.

The V gene is TRBV5-1, the J gene TRBJ2-3; TRBD2 might be the D (6 bases). The V gene's germline CDR1 is SGHRS and CDR2 YFSETQ. The CDR3 extends over 14 amino acids. V was cut by 4 bases and J by 0 bases, with 9 bases left in between. The CDR3 loop is CASSISGSTDTQYF. The CDR3 region has the DNA TGCGCCAGCAGCATTAGCGGAAGCACAGATACGCAGTATTTT.

The chain combines TRBV19 with TRBJ2-1; 10 nucleotides match TRBD2. Germline CDR1 and CDR2: LNHDA and SQIVND (reference sequence). There are 18 residues in the CDR3. After removal of 6 bases from V and 9 bases from J, the junction contained 20 bases not matched to a gene. The CDR3 spells CASSLGTLAGAPDTEQFF. DNA of the CDR3: TGTGCCAGTAGCCTCGGTACTCTAGCGGGAGCCCCGGACACTGAGCAGTTCTTC.

This chain links TRBV18 with TRBJ2-5; 9 nucleotides match TRBD2. The germline gives CDR1 KGHSH, CDR2 LQKENI. With 1 base clipped from V and 2 bases from J, the junction kept 11 bases outside the gene matches. The CDR3 extends over 18 amino acids. In DNA, the CDR3 is TGTGCCAGCTCACCACAGGATGTTCTAGCGGGGCTACAAGAGACCCAGTACTTC. Translated, it gives CASSPQDVLAGLQETQYF.

The rearrangement links TRBV6-5 to TRBJ1-5; no clear D gene. Trimming removed 8 bases at V and 0 bases at J, with 8 bases between. The CDR3 totals 13 residues. Germline V gives CDR1 MNHEY, CDR2 SVGAGI. CDR3 amino acids: CASQRYSNQPQHF. The DNA for the CDR3 is TGTGCCAGCCAGAGATATAGCAATCAGCCCCAGCATTTT.

The chain recombines TRBV27 with TRBJ1-2; 8 nucleotides match TRBD1. Losses at the gene ends were 5 bases for V and 3 bases for J; bases not matched to a gene: 5. Germline assignment: CDR1 MNHEY and CDR2 SMNVEV (reference sequence). The CDR3 runs to 14 residues. The CDR3 nucleotides read TGTGCCAGCAGTCGCGACAGGGGTTACTATGGCTACACCTTC. Protein: CASSRDRGYYGYTF.

The chain has TRBV7-3 and TRBJ2-3, with D maybe TRBD2 (6 bases). V was clipped by 5 bases and J by 6 bases, with 12 bases between them. The CDR3 length is 13 residues. From germline, CDR1 is SGHTA and CDR2 FQGTGA. The CDR3 nucleotides read TGTGCCAGCAGCCGGGACTCCTCGGATACGCAGTATTTT. Amino acids: CASSRDSSDTQYF.

The chain uses TRBV6-5 and TRBJ1-1; 7 bases agree with TRBD1. Germline V gene data show CDR1 as MNHEY and CDR2 as SVGAGI. CDR3 length equals 14 residues. Trimming removed 5 bases from V and 1 base from J; junction bases left unmatched: 4. CDR3 sequence (DNA): TGTGCCAGCAGTAGGGACAGAAAGAACACTGAAGCTTTCTTT. Translating gives CASSRDRKNTEAFF.

The V call is TRBV18, the J call TRBJ2-1; possibly TRBD1 for D (6 bases). CDR1 is KGHSH and CDR2 is LQKENI in the germline V gene. V lost 8 bases and J lost 8, with 25 bases in between. The CDR3 is made up of 16 amino acids. In DNA form, the CDR3 reads TGTGCCAGCGCGGACCCCGGGGCGTTGGACAGAGATGAGCAGTTCTTC. Translating it yields CASADPGALDRDEQFF.

V and J are TRBV10-3 and TRBJ2-7; a possible D gene is TRBD1 (5 bases). This CDR3 comprises 12 residues. CDR1 and CDR2 (germline): ENHRY, SYGVKD. V was trimmed by 6 bases and J by 3 bases, leaving 9 bases between them. CDR3 coding DNA: TGTGCCATCAGAGAGGACAACTACGAGCAGTACTTC. Its protein product is CAIREDNYEQYF.

The chain is built from TRBV6-5 and TRBJ2-7; 9 bases map to TRBD1. This CDR3 comprises 14 residues. CDR1 MNHEY and CDR2 SVGAGI come from the germline V gene. V lost 5 bases to trimming and J lost 7 bases; unmatched junction nucleotides: 9. CDR3 DNA: TGTGCCAGCAGTCGCCCCGGGACAGGGCGAGAGCAGTACTTC. The encoded protein is CASSRPGTGREQYF.

This sequence joins TRBV28 and TRBJ1-1, with no clear D. CDR3 length: 13 amino acids. The V gene lost 1 base and the J gene lost 3 bases, with 6 bases spanning the gap. Germline CDR1 reads MDHEN; CDR2 reads SYDVKM. CDR3 DNA sequence: TGTGCCAGCAGTTTATCTCTCGACACTGAAGCTTTCTTT. It translates to CASSLSLDTEAFF.

This clone was recorded once. The CDR3 nucleotides read TGTGCCACCAGTGATTCGTTCGAAGATACGCAGTATTTT. Protein sequence: CATSDSFEDTQYF. The V gene is TRBV24-1, the J gene TRBJ2-3; D gene uncertain. Germline-derived CDR1 and CDR2 are KGHDR and SFDVKD. The CDR3 contains 13 residues. The V end lost 2 bases, the J end lost 5 bases, and 7 bases lay between the germline ends.

This rearrangement joins TRBV4-1 to TRBJ1-2; D is unclear. CDR3 length equals 13 residues. Trimming took off 4 bases at V and 4 bases at J, with 10 bases between the two ends. Germline assignment: CDR1 MGHRA and CDR2 YSYEKL. The CDR3 DNA follows: TGCGCCAGCAGCCCCGACGGGGTCTATGGCTACACCTTC. This codes for CASSPDGVYGYTF.

The chain carries TRBV7-2 and TRBJ1-2; D perhaps matches TRBD1 (6 bases). V was trimmed by 0 bases and J by 8 bases, leaving 22 bases between them. Germline CDR1 and CDR2: SGHTA and FQGNSA. This CDR3 is built from 17 residues. The DNA of the CDR3 is TGTGCCAGCAGCTTAGCGGCCTGGGGCGGGGGCGGTATAGGCTACACCTTC. This sequence encodes CASSLAAWGGGGIGYTF.

The chain employs TRBV20-1 and TRBJ2-5; TRBD2 is a possible D gene (7 bases). The CDR3 loop spans 17 amino acids. V lost 3 bases and J lost 0, with 20 bases in between. CDR1 and CDR2 from the germline V gene are DFQATT and SNEGSKA (reference sequence). Here the CDR3 DNA reads TGCAGTGCTAGTGTAGGCGGGAGAGGGGGGTACCAAGAGACCCAGTACTTC. Its protein is CSASVGGRGGYQETQYF.

The chain is built from TRBV19 and TRBJ2-2; a weak D match, TRBD1 (5 bases). CDR1 is LNHDA and CDR2 is SQIVND in the germline V gene (reference sequence). V was pared by 7 bases and J by 0 bases, with 9 bases between. CDR3 length: 14 amino acids. The chain's CDR3 is CASKARANTGELFF. The CDR3 region has the DNA TGTGCCAGTAAAGCCAGGGCGAACACCGGGGAGCTGTTTTTT.

This rearrangement joins TRBV9 to TRBJ2-2; D might be TRBD1 (5 bases). The CDR3 is made up of 15 amino acids. V lost 4 bases, J lost 3 bases, and 13 bases lay in between. Per germline, CDR1 SGDLS and CDR2 YYNGEE. CDR3 loop: CASSPQGWDTGELFF. DNA of the CDR3: TGTGCCAGCAGCCCCCAGGGTTGGGACACCGGGGAGCTGTTTTTT.

This chain connects TRBV9 to TRBJ2-3; 7 positions match TRBD1. Germline V gene sequence: CDR1 SGDLS, CDR2 YYNGEE. J gave up 8 bases and V 0 bases, and 6 bases lay outside the gene matches. The CDR3 covers 14 residues. CDR3 amino acids: CASSVGTGGRTQYF. In DNA, the CDR3 is TGTGCCAGCAGCGTAGGGACAGGTGGCCGTACGCAGTATTTT.

The chain combines TRBV9 with TRBJ1-2; weak D call: TRBD1 (5 bases). The CDR3 extends over 16 amino acids. V was clipped by 4 bases and J by 5 bases, with 21 bases between them. The germline V gene has CDR1 SGDLS and CDR2 YYNGEE. In DNA, the CDR3 is TGTGCCAGCAGCCCAGGGAAAGGACACCTTCTATATGGCTACACCTTC. The encoded protein is CASSPGKGHLLYGYTF.